Listed below are T cell receptor beta chains from one sample, sequenced in a study of monozygotic twins with cystic fibrosis. Clones were read by immunoSEQ multiplex PCR, and TCRdb kept only the in-frame ones, dropping some. The table lists approximately 36,000 clones, about nine tenths of them singletons. Sequencing was performed on blood. Receptor source: a boy younger than 10 with cystic fibrosis. Both conserved end residues are part of each CDR3. The D gene is left open where the match is weak. Clone size appears in some rows only: once, few, many, or a class for an expanded clone.

CDR3 length,V gene,D gene,clone size,J gene,CDR3 protein,CDR3 DNA
16,TRBV6-6,NA,NA,TRBJ1-4,CASSYRSGGGDEKLFF,TGTGCCAGCAGTTACCGCTCGGGGGGCGGCGATGAAAAACTGTTTTTT
15,TRBV2,NA,NA,TRBJ2-7,CASSEEPGSSYEQYF,TGTGCCAGCAGTGAAGAGCCAGGGAGCTCCTACGAGCAGTACTTC
14,TRBV2,NA,once,TRBJ1-1,CASSVEIMNTEAFF,TGTGCCAGCAGTGTGGAAATCATGAACACTGAAGCTTTCTTT
14,TRBV6-1,TRBD1,few,TRBJ1-1,CASSSRQGGTEAFF,TGTGCCAGCAGTTCCCGACAGGGAGGTACTGAAGCTTTCTTT
13,TRBV6-5,NA,NA,TRBJ1-2,CASSYPQGDGYTF,TGTGCCAGCAGTTACCCTCAGGGAGACGGCTACACCTTC
16,TRBV5-1,TRBD1,NA,TRBJ1-1,CASRETRPDRGPEAFF,TGCGCCAGCCGGGAAACGCGTCCGGACAGGGGGCCTGAAGCTTTCTTT
14,TRBV7-9,NA,NA,TRBJ1-4,CASSLSTGREKLFF,TGTGCCAGCAGCTTGAGTACAGGCCGTGAAAAACTGTTTTTT
12,TRBV7-9,NA,NA,TRBJ1-6,CASSLYFSPLHF,TGTGCCAGCAGCTTATACTTTTCACCCCTCCACTTT
14,TRBV21-1,NA,NA,TRBJ2-3,CASSKDTSTDTQYF,TGTGCCAGCAGCAAAGATACCAGCACAGATACGCAGTATTTT
15,TRBV5-1,NA,once,TRBJ1-1,CASRGSEGANTEAFF,TGCGCCAGCAGGGGAAGCGAGGGCGCGAACACTGAAGCTTTCTTT
16,TRBV7-9,NA,NA,TRBJ1-1,CASSLAAGRGSTEAFF,TGTGCCAGCAGCTTAGCGGCAGGGAGGGGTAGCACTGAAGCTTTCTTT
15,TRBV6-5,NA,NA,TRBJ1-1,CASSMSRDVNTEAFF,TGTGCCAGCAGTATGTCCCGGGACGTGAACACTGAAGCTTTCTTT
11,TRBV19,NA,NA,TRBJ1-4,CASSQGEKLFF,TGTGCCAGTAGTCAGGGTGAAAAACTGTTTTTT
13,TRBV7-3,NA,NA,TRBJ2-5,CASSQAGQETQYF,TGTGCCAGCAGCCAGGCGGGTCAAGAGACCCAGTACTTC
14,TRBV13,NA,once,TRBJ1-1,CASSLSGLNTEAFF,TGTGCCAGCAGCTTATCAGGTCTGAACACTGAAGCTTTCTTT
15,TRBV14,NA,NA,TRBJ1-2,CASSQGRGGGYGYTF,TGTGCCAGCAGCCAAGGACGGGGAGGCGGCTATGGCTACACCTTC
16,TRBV18,NA,NA,TRBJ1-2,CASSPPGSRTNYGYTF,TGTGCCAGCTCACCACCGGGATCCAGAACCAACTATGGCTACACCTTC
15,TRBV6-5,NA,NA,TRBJ1-3,CASSFRLRSGNTIYF,TGTGCCAGCAGTTTCCGACTACGCTCTGGAAACACCATATATTTT
16,TRBV4-2,NA,NA,TRBJ1-6,CASSQPGVGRESPLHF,TGTGCCAGCAGCCAACCAGGGGTAGGGAGGGAATCACCCCTCCACTTT
17,TRBV4-2,TRBD2,NA,TRBJ2-7,CASSQDLASGETYEQYF,TGTGCCAGCAGCCAAGATTTGGCTAGCGGGGAGACCTACGAGCAGTACTTC
16,TRBV4-3,NA,NA,TRBJ1-1,CASSQDGRGGDTEAFF,TGCGCCAGCAGCCAAGATGGGAGGGGGGGTGACACTGAAGCTTTCTTT
20,TRBV4-2,NA,NA,TRBJ1-6,CASSQVTGADIGLGRSPLHF,TGTGCCAGCAGCCAGGTCACAGGCGCTGATATCGGATTGGGGAGGTCACCCCTCCACTTT
16,TRBV4-1,NA,NA,TRBJ1-2,CASSQEPRVANYGYTF,TGCGCCAGCAGCCAAGAACCCCGGGTAGCAAACTATGGCTACACCTTC
15,TRBV6-5,NA,NA,TRBJ1-4,CASSYRRNSNEKLFF,TGTGCCAGCAGTTACCGGAGGAACAGTAATGAAAAACTGTTTTTT
15,TRBV5-1,NA,NA,TRBJ1-1,CASSLAPTGTLEAFF,TGCGCCAGCAGCTTGGCCCCGACAGGAACCCTTGAAGCTTTCTTT
14,TRBV27,NA,NA,TRBJ1-1,CASSPAGGNTEAFF,TGTGCCAGCAGTCCCGCCGGGGGGAACACTGAAGCTTTCTTT
15,TRBV4-3,TRBD1,NA,TRBJ1-1,CASSLLRAGGEEAFF,TGCGCCAGCAGCCTTCTTCGTGCAGGGGGGGAAGAAGCTTTCTTT
17,TRBV7-8,TRBD2,NA,TRBJ2-5,CASSLLPGGDSFETQYF,TGTGCCAGCAGCTTACTCCCGGGGGGGGATTCTTTCGAGACCCAGTACTTC
16,TRBV5-1,TRBD1,NA,TRBJ1-3,CASSLVPTGAGNTIYF,TGCGCCAGCAGCTTGGTTCCCACAGGGGCTGGAAACACCATATATTTT
13,TRBV6-6,NA,NA,TRBJ2-7,CASSSGGLYEQYF,TGTGCCAGCAGTAGCGGAGGCCTCTACGAGCAGTACTTC
11,TRBV19,NA,few,TRBJ1-2,CASSTEYGYTF,TGTGCCAGTAGTACGGAGTATGGCTACACCTTC
18,TRBV5-1,TRBD1,NA,TRBJ2-1,CASSLGVETGKSYNEQFF,TGCGCCAGCAGCTTGGGCGTTGAGACAGGGAAATCCTACAATGAGCAGTTCTTC
14,TRBV6-1,NA,NA,TRBJ1-5,CASSSPHGNQPQHF,TGTGCCAGCAGTAGCCCCCACGGCAATCAGCCCCAGCATTTT
13,TRBV11-1,NA,NA,TRBJ1-1,CASSPDRPNGAFF,TGTGCCAGCAGCCCCGACAGGCCCAACGGGGCTTTCTTT
14,TRBV6-4,NA,NA,TRBJ2-2,CASSDSRDTGELFF,TGTGCCAGCAGTGACTCAAGGGACACCGGGGAGCTGTTTTTT
16,TRBV4-3,NA,NA,TRBJ1-6,CASSQRGRYLNSPLHF,TGCGCCAGCAGCCAGAGGGGACGGTACCTTAATTCACCCCTCCACTTT